The sequence of this TCR beta chain was determined in a study of beta chain features in type 1 diabetes. Germline values: CDR1 LNHDA, CDR2 SQIVND (reference sequence). V was trimmed by 3 bases and J by 1 base, leaving 12 bases between them. The CDR3 contains 15 residues. The investigators reverse transcribed all of the isolated RNA, so they sequenced expressed TCRB transcripts. Repertoires were generated with immunoSEQ multiplex PCR, while TCRdb's copy carries only in-frame clones and drops some. The profile shows hundreds of thousands of clones, around an eighth of them singletons. The genes are TRBV19 and TRBJ2-5; D is perhaps TRBD2 (6 bases). Sequencing was carried out using naive CD4+ T cells from blood. The TCR comes from a man between 18 and 29 years old in good health. CDR3 region: CASSITSLIQETQYF. CDR3 sequence (DNA): TGTGCCAGTAGTATCACTAGCCTAATCCAAGAGACCCAGTACTTC.